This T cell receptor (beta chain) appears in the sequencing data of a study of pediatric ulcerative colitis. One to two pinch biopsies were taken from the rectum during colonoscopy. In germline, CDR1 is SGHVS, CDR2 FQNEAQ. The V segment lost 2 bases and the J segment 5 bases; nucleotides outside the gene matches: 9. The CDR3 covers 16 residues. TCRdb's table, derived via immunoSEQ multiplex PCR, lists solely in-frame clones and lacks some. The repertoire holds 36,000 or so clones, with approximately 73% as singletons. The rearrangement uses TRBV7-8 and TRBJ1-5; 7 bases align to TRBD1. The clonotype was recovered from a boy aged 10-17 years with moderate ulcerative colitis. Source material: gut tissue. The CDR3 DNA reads TGTGCCAGCAGCTTAACGAGAGACAGGGTGTATCAGCCCCAGCATTTT. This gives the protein CASSLTRDRVYQPQHF.